This T cell receptor beta chain was profiled in a study of cytomegalovirus exposure and HLA in healthy donors. The CDR3 covers 14 residues. Per the germline V gene, CDR1 is SGHVS and CDR2 is FQNEAQ. The germline V and J ends were trimmed by 2 bases and 7 bases, with 11 bases remaining between them. This clone came up a few times. The antigen is unknown. Nominally healthy donors were sampled, though unrecorded immune exposures were likely. Researchers ran the PCR with 60 Vbeta and 13 Jbeta primers. Only in-frame clones appear in the TCRdb table, and some are missing; sequencing was by immunoSEQ multiplex PCR. The sample has some 100,000 clones, about 80% seen once. Study observations and caveats: Certain sequence variants were highly shared and formed a cluster, and this cluster was likely a sequencing artifact.

Sequenced input: PBMCs. This receptor was identified in a woman in her 50s in good health and CMV-seropositive. This chain links TRBV7-8 with TRBJ2-2, with a possible D match to TRBD1 (5 bases). This chain's CDR3 is CASSLSSQGGELFF. Here the CDR3 DNA reads TGTGCCAGCAGCTTATCCTCCCAGGGCGGGGAGCTGTTTTTT.